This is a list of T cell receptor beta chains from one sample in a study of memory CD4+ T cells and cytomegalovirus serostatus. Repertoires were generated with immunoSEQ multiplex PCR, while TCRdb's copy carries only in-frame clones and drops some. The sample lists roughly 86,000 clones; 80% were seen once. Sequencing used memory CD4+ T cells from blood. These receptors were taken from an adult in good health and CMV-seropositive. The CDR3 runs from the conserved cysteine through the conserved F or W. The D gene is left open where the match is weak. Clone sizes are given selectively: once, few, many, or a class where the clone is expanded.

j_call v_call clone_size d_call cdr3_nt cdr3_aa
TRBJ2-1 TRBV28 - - TGTGCCAGCACCGCCCCCTGGGGATCCTCCTACAATGAGCAGTTCTTC CASTAPWGSSYNEQFF
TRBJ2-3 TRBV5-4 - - TGTGCCAGCAGCTTGGGCCCCGGAAGCTCAGATACGCAGTATTTT CASSLGPGSSDTQYF
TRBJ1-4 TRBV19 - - TGTGCCAGTAGTACGGGGATTAATGAAAAACTGTTTTTT CASSTGINEKLFF
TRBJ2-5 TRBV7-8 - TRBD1 TGTGCCAGCAGCTCACCGGGACAGCCAGAAGAGACCCAGTACTTC CASSSPGQPEETQYF
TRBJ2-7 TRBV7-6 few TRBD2 TGTGCCAGCAGCTTAGGTGCGGGAGAAGGGCTCGAGCAGTACTTC CASSLGAGEGLEQYF
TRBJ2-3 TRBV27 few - TGTGCCAGCAGTTACGATAGCGGTAGCACAGATACGCAGTATTTT CASSYDSGSTDTQYF
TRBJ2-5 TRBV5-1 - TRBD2 TGCGCCAGCAGCAAGAAGCTAGCGGGAGGGCAAGAGACCCAGTACTTC CASSKKLAGGQETQYF
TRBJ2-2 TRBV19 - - TGTGCCAGTAGTTCGGGGCCGACGAACACCGGGGAGCTGTTTTTT CASSSGPTNTGELFF
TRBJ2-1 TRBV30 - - TGTGCCTGGAGTAGTCGGAATGAGCAGTTCTTC CAWSSRNEQFF
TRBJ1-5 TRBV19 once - TGTGCCAGTAGATACGGGGCAGGTCAGCCCCAGCATTTT CASRYGAGQPQHF
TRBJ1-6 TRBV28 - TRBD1 TGTGCCAGCGGGCAGGGGGATTCACCCCTCCACTTT CASGQGDSPLHF
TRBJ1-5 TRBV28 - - TGTGCCAGCAGTTTGGCCTTCAATCAGCCCCAGCATTTT CASSLAFNQPQHF
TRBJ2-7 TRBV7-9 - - TGTGCCAGCAGTCCCACGGGACCCTCCTACGAGCAGTACTTC CASSPTGPSYEQYF
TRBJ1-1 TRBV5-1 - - TGCGCCAGCAGCTTGGGCGGGGGCGGCACTGAAGCTTTCTTT CASSLGGGGTEAFF
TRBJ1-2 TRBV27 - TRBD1 TGTGCCAGCAGTTTATCGATTAGGGACAGGGTCTACTATGGCTACACCTTC CASSLSIRDRVYYGYTF
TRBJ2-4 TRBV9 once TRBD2 TGTGCCAGCAGCGCCGCGGGAGGGGGCGCTTCCAAAAACATTCAGTACTTC CASSAAGGGASKNIQYF
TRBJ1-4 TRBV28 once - TGTGCCATCGGGATTGTGGGAATAAAGGAAAAACTGTTTTTT CAIGIVGIKEKLFF
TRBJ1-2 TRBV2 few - TGTGCCAGCAGCGGAGACTATGGCTACACCTTC CASSGDYGYTF
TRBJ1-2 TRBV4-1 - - TGCGCCAGCAGCCAAGAGGGGGCTAACTATGGCTACACCTTC CASSQEGANYGYTF
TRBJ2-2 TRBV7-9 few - TGTGCCAGCAGCTCCCAGGACTGGAACACCGGGGAGCTGTTTTTT CASSSQDWNTGELFF
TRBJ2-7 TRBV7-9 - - TGTGCCAGCAGCTTCGGGCAGGGAACAGGCTACGAGCAGTACTTC CASSFGQGTGYEQYF
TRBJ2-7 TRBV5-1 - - TGCGCCAGCAGCCCAGGGCCGGGGGAGTCCTACGAGCAGTACTTC CASSPGPGESYEQYF
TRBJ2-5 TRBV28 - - TGTGCCAGCAGGCAGCAGGGTTCCGTAAAGACCCAGTACTTC CASRQQGSVKTQYF
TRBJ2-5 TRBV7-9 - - TGTGCCAGCAGCTGGTCGGAAGAGACCCAGTACTTC CASSWSEETQYF
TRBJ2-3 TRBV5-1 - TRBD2 TGCGCCAGCAGCTTGATAGGCGGGAGCGGAGATACGCAGTATTTT CASSLIGGSGDTQYF
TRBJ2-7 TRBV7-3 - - TGTGCCAGCAGCCTCAGTGGCCTGGGGGACGAGCAGTACTTC CASSLSGLGDEQYF
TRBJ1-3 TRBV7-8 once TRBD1 TGTGCCAGCAGCTTTTTACAGGGGGCGGCTGGAAACACCATATATTTT CASSFLQGAAGNTIYF
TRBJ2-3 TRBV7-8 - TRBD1 TGTGCCAGCAGCTGGCCCGGGGACAGTAGCACAGATACGCAGTATTTT CASSWPGDSSTDTQYF
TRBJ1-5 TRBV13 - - TGTGCCAGCAGCCGCATTCAAGCTATGAGAGATCAGCCCCAGCATTTT CASSRIQAMRDQPQHF
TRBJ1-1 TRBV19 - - TGTGCCAGTAGGTCGGGTGGCGAAGCTTTCTTT CASRSGGEAFF
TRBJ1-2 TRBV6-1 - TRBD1 TGTGCCAGCAGTGAAGCCGGGACAGGGGGGCGGGATGGCTACACCTTC CASSEAGTGGRDGYTF
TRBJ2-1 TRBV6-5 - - TGTGCCAGCAGCAAAGGGTCTAGCAGGAACAATGAGCAGTTCTTC CASSKGSSRNNEQFF
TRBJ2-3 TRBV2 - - TGTGCCAGCGGGGGGCCCTACAGTGCGGATACGCAGTATTTT CASGGPYSADTQYF
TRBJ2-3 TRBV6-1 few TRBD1 TGTGCCAGCAGGCTAGGACAGGGGGAGTCGGATACGCAGTATTTT CASRLGQGESDTQYF
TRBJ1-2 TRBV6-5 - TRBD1 TGTGCCAGCAGGCCTACAGGGGGCCCTAGTGGCTACACCTTC CASRPTGGPSGYTF
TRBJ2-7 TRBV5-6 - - TGTGCCAGCAGCATAAGGGGCAGCTACGAGCAGTACTTC CASSIRGSYEQYF
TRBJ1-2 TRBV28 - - TGTGCCAGCAGTCCCCCTCGAGGATATGGCTACACCTTC CASSPPRGYGYTF
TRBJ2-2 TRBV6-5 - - TGTGCCAGCAGTCGACGGGCCTTTAACACCGGGGAGCTGTTTTTT CASSRRAFNTGELFF
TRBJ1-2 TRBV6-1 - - TGTGCCAGCAGTGTCGCGGACGCTTATGGCTACACCTTC CASSVADAYGYTF
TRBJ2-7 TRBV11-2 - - TGTGCCATGCCATTAGTCCTTGGGGGCCCCTACGAGCAGTACTTC CAMPLVLGGPYEQYF
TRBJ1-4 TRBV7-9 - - TGTGCCAGCAGCTTGGGTACAAATGAAAAACTGTTTTTT CASSLGTNEKLFF
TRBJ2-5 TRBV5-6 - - TGTGCCAGCAGCTTTAGATTGGTCCAGATTTTAGAGACCCAGTACTTC CASSFRLVQILETQYF
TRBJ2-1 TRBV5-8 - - TGTGCCAGCAGCCTACAGGGACTGTATGAGCAGTTCTTC CASSLQGLYEQFF
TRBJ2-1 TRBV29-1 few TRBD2 TGCAGCGGTAGCGGGAAGGAGAGCTCCTACAATGAGCAGTTCTTC CSGSGKESSYNEQFF
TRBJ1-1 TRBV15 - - TGTGCCACCAGCAGAGTTGTGAACACTGAAGCTTTCTTT CATSRVVNTEAFF
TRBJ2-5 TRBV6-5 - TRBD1 TGTGCCAGCAGTCCTAGGACAGGGGAGACCCAGTACTTC CASSPRTGETQYF
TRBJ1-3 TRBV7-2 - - TGTGCCAGCAGCTTAGTCTACGCGAACTCTGGAAACACCATATATTTT CASSLVYANSGNTIYF
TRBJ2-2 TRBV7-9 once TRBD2 TGTGCCAGCAGCTTAACCCCAACTAGCGGGGTTAACACCGGGGAGCTGTTTTTT CASSLTPTSGVNTGELFF
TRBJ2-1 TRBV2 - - TGTGCCAGCAGTGATGGGCTCACCTTAAATGAGCAGTTCTTC CASSDGLTLNEQFF
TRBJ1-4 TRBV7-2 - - TGTGCCAGCAGCTTATCCTCAGGGTCGAGTGAAAAACTGTTTTTT CASSLSSGSSEKLFF
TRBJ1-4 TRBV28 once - TGTGCCAGCAGCTTACGATCGATTGAAAAACTGTTTTTT CASSLRSIEKLFF
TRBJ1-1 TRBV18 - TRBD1 TGTGCCAGCTCATGGGAGGGACAGGGGGTCAGCACTGAAGCTTTCTTT CASSWEGQGVSTEAFF
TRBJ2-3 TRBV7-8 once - TGTGCCAGCAGCTTAGTACGTGCAGGGAGGTCGGCTAGCACAGATACGCAGTATTTT CASSLVRAGRSASTDTQYF
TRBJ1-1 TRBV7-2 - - TGTGCCAGCAGCCTTTTGGGGGACGCGGGCACTGAAGCTTTCTTT CASSLLGDAGTEAFF
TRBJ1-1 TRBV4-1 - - TGCGCCAGCAGCCTCCAGGAGTTGGGCACTGAAGCTTTCTTT CASSLQELGTEAFF
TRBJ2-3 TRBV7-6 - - TGTGCCAGCAGTTCACTGACAGCGTATCGTTTCACAGATACGCAGTATTTT CASSSLTAYRFTDTQYF
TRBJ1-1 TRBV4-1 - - TGCGCCAGCAGCCCCGGACCCCACAGGGACACTGAAGCTTTCTTT CASSPGPHRDTEAFF
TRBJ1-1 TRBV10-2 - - TGCGCCAGCAGTGAGTGGAGAATGAACACTGAAGCTTTCTTT CASSEWRMNTEAFF
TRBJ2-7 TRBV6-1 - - TGTGCCAGCAAGCCCCGGAACTCCTACGAGCAGTACTTC CASKPRNSYEQYF